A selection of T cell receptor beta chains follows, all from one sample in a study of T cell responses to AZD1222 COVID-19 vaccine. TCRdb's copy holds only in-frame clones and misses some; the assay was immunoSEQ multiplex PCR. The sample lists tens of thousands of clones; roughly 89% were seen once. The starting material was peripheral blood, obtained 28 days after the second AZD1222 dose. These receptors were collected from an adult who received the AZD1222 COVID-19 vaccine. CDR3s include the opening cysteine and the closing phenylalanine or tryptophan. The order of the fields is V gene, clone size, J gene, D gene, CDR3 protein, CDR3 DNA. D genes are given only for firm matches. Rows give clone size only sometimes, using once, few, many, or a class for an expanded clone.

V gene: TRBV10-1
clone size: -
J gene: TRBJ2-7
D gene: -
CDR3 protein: CASNGGEGEQYF
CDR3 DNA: TGCGCCAGCAATGGGGGTGAAGGCGAGCAGTACTTC

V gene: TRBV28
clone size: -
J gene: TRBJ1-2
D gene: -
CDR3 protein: CASSTGGDYGYTF
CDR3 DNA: TGTGCCAGCAGTACGGGAGGGGACTATGGCTACACCTTC

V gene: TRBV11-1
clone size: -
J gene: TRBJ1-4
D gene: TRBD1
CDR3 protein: CASSPSTGGNEKLFF
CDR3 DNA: TGTGCCAGCAGCCCTTCGACAGGGGGTAATGAAAAACTGTTTTTT

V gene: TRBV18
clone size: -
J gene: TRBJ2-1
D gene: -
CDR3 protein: CASSPPNLVQFF
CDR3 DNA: TGTGCCAGCTCACCACCGAACCTAGTCCAGTTCTTC

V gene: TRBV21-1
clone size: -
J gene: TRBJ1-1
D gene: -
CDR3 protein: CASSKREGGTEAFF
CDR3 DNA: TGTGCCAGCAGCAAAAGAGAGGGGGGCACTGAAGCTTTCTTT

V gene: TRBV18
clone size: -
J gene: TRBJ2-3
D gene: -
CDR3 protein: CASSPRTDTQYF
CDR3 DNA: TGTGCCAGCTCACCACGGACCGATACGCAGTATTTT

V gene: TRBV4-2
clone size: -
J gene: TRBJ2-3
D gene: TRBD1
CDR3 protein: CASSLPPGQGDTDTQYF
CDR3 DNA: TGTGCCAGCAGCCTGCCTCCGGGACAGGGGGACACAGATACGCAGTATTTT

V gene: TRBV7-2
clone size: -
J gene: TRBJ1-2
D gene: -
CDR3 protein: CASSFTSAAASGYTF
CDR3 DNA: TGTGCCAGCAGCTTTACCTCCGCCGCGGCGAGCGGCTACACCTTC

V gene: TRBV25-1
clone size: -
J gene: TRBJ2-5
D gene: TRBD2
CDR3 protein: CASSTTPGTSGEETQYF
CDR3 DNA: TGTGCCAGCTCCACGACCCCCGGGACTAGCGGAGAAGAGACCCAGTACTTC

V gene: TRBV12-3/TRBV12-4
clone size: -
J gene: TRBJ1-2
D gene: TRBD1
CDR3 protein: CASTRGGAYGYTF
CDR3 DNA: TGTGCCAGCACCAGGGGGGGTGCCTATGGCTACACCTTC

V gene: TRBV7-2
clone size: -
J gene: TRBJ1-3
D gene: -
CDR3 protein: CASRPAAGDTIYF
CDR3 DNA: TGTGCCAGCAGACCAGCGGCGGGAGACACCATATATTTT

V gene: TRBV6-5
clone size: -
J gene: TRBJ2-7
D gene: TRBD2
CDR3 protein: CASSDSPAGYHEQYF
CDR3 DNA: TGTGCCAGCAGTGACTCCCCAGCGGGGTACCACGAGCAGTACTTC

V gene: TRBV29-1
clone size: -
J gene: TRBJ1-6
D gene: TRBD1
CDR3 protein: CSARQGENSPLHF
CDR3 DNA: TGCAGCGCACGACAGGGGGAAAATTCACCCCTCCACTTT

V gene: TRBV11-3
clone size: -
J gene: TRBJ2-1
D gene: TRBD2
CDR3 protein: CASSIYGGSSYNEQFF
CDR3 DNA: TGTGCCAGCAGCATCTACGGGGGGAGCTCCTACAATGAGCAGTTCTTC

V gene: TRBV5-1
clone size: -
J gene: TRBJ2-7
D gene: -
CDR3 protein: CASSLASYEQYF
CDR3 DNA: TGCGCCAGCAGCTTGGCTTCCTACGAGCAGTACTTC

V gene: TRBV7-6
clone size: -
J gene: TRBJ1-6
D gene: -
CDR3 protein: CASSLAQGSVHPLHF
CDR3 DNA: TGTGCCAGCAGCTTAGCGCAGGGCAGTGTTCACCCCCTCCACTTT

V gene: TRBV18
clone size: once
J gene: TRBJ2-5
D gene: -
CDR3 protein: CASSPNADTGQETQYF
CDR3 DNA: TGTGCCAGCTCACCCAACGCCGACACGGGGCAAGAGACCCAGTACTTC

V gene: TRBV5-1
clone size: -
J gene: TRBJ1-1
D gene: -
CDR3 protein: CASSPSGPEGEAFF
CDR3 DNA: TGCGCCAGCAGCCCCTCCGGGCCCGAGGGCGAAGCTTTCTTT

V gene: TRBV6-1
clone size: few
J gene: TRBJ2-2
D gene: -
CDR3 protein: CASSERTAANTGELFF
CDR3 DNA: TGTGCCAGCAGTGAACGGACCGCCGCGAACACCGGGGAGCTGTTTTTT

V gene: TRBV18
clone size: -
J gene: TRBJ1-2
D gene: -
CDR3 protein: CASSPTQGINYGYTF
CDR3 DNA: TGTGCCAGCTCACCAACCCAGGGAATTAACTATGGCTACACCTTC

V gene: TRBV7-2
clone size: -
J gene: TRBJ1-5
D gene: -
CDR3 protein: CASSLNHWGQPQHF
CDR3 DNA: TGTGCCAGCAGCTTAAATCACTGGGGCCAGCCCCAGCATTTT

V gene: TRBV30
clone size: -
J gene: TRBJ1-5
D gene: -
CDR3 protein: CAWSVTANQPQHF
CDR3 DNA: TGTGCCTGGAGTGTAACAGCTAATCAGCCCCAGCATTTT

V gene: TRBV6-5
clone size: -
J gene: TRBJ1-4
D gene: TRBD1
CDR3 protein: CASSLQDRSNEKLFF
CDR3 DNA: TGTGCCAGCAGTCTACAGGACAGGAGTAATGAAAAACTGTTTTTT

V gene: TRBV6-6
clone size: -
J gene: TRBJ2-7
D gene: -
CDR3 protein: CASSYVGEQYF
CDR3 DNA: TGTGCCAGCAGTTACGTGGGGGAGCAGTACTTC

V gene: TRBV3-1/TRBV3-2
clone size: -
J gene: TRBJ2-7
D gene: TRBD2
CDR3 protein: CASSQESSGGYEQYF
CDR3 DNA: TGTGCCAGCAGCCAAGAGTCTAGCGGGGGGTACGAGCAGTACTTC

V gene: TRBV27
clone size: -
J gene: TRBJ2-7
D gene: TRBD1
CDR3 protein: CASSSIFGTASSYEQYF
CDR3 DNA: TGTGCCAGCAGTTCAATATTCGGGACAGCGAGCTCCTACGAGCAGTACTTC

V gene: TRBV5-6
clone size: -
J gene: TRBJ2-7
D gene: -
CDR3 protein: CASSKDEGQRLLIKQYF
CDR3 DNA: TGTGCCAGCAGCAAAGACGAAGGCCAGCGCCTACTCATAAAGCAGTACTTC

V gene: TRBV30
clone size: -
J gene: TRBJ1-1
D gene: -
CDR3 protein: CAWIVGVATEAFF
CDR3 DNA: TGTGCCTGGATCGTGGGGGTCGCGACTGAAGCTTTCTTT

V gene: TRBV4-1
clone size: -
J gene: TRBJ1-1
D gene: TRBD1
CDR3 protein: CASSQEALQGVGTEAFF
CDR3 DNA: TGCGCCAGCAGCCAAGAAGCGTTGCAGGGGGTTGGTACTGAAGCTTTCTTT

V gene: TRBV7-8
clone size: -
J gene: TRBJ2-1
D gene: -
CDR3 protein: CASSGSGSVNEQFF
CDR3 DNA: TGTGCCAGCAGCGGTAGCGGATCGGTCAATGAGCAGTTCTTC

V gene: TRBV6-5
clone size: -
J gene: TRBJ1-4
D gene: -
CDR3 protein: CASSRSGIANEKLFF
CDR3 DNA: TGTGCCAGCAGCCGTTCGGGGATCGCTAATGAAAAACTGTTTTTT

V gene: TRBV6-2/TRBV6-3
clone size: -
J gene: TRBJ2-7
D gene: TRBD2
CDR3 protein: CASSYEATSGGLPSYEQYF
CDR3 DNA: TGTGCCAGCAGTTACGAGGCCACTAGCGGGGGGCTCCCATCCTACGAGCAGTACTTC

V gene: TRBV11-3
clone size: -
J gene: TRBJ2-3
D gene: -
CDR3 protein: CASSLVYADTDTQYF
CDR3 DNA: TGTGCCAGCAGCCTGGTCTATGCGGACACAGATACGCAGTATTTT

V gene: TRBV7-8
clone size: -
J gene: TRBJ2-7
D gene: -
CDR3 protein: CASSQRQLAYEQYF
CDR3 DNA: TGTGCCAGCAGCCAAAGACAGCTAGCCTACGAGCAGTACTTC

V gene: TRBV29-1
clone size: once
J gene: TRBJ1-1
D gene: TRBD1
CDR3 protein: CSVLGTDVWSYTEAFF
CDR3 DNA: TGCAGCGTTCTCGGGACAGACGTATGGTCGTACACTGAAGCTTTCTTT

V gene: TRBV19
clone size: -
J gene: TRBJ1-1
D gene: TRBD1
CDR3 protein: CASRGQGAEAFF
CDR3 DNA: TGTGCCAGTAGAGGACAGGGGGCTGAAGCTTTCTTT

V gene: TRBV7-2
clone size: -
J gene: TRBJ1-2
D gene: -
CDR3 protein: CASSIGWGVNYGYTF
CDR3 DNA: TGTGCCAGCAGCATAGGTTGGGGGGTTAACTATGGCTACACCTTC

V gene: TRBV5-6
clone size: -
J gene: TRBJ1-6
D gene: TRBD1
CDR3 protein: CASSLAWQGATGSPLHF
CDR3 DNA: TGTGCCAGCAGCTTGGCCTGGCAGGGGGCTACGGGTTCACCCCTCCACTTT

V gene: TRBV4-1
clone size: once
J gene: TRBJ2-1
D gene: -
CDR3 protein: CASSQGHGGRDNEQFF
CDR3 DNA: TGCGCCAGCAGCCAAGGTCACGGGGGGCGGGACAATGAGCAGTTCTTC

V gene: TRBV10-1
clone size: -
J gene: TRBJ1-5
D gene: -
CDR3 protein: CASSEYDRSNQPQHF
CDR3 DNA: TGCGCCAGCAGTGAGTATGACAGAAGCAATCAGCCCCAGCATTTT

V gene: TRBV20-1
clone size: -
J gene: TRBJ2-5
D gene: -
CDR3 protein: CSADNQETQYF
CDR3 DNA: TGCAGTGCGGACAACCAAGAGACCCAGTACTTC

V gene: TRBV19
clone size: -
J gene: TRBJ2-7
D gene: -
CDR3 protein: CASKDTSSSYEQYF
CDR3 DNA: TGTGCCAGTAAGGACACCTCGAGCTCCTACGAGCAGTACTTC

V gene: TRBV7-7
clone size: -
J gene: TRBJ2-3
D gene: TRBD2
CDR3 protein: CASSFLATSGESTDTQYF
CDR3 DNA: TGTGCTAGCAGCTTCCTCGCGACTAGCGGGGAGAGCACAGATACGCAGTATTTT

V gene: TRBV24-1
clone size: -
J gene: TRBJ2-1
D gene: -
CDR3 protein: CATSDPGSYNEQFF
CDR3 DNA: TGTGCCACCAGTGATCCGGGCTCCTACAATGAGCAGTTCTTC

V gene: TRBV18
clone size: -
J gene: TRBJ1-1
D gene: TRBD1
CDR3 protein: CASSTGTGDTEAFF
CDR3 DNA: TGTGCCAGCTCAACCGGGACAGGGGACACTGAAGCTTTCTTT

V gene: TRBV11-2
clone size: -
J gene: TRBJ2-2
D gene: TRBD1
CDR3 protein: CASSRYLRTGEIWELFF
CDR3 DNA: TGTGCCAGCAGCCGTTACCTCCGGACAGGAGAAATCTGGGAGCTGTTTTTT

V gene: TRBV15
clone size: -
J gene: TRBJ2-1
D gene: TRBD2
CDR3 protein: CATSHLSGGTYNEQFF
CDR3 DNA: TGTGCCACCAGCCATCTTAGCGGGGGGACCTACAATGAGCAGTTCTTC

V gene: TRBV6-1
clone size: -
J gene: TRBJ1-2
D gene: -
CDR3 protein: CASTIRVGSYGYTF
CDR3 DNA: TGTGCCAGCACCATACGGGTAGGGTCCTATGGCTACACCTTC